Listed below are T cell receptor beta chains from one sample, sequenced in a study of OX40 agonist ivuxolimab in advanced cancers. The data were produced by immunoSEQ multiplex PCR, yet TCRdb's version contains in-frame clones alone and is incomplete. The data contain around 100,000 clones, more than 85% of them singletons. Sequencing was performed on CD4+ or CD8+ T cells sorted from blood, taken in a trial of the OX40 agonist ivuxolimab. The receptor source for this set is an adult with an advanced solid tumor such as melanoma, head and neck, liver or kidney cancer. Each CDR3 is given with its conserved first and last residue. Each record gives: V gene, J gene, D gene, clone size, CDR3 DNA, CDR3 protein. A D gene is named only where the DNA matches it firmly. Not every row has a clone size; where given, it reads once, few, many or a size class.

TRBV11-2	TRBJ1-1	-	-	TGTGCCAGCAGCCCCCGGGCAATAACTGAAGCTTTCTTT	CASSPRAITEAFF
TRBV11-2	TRBJ2-7	TRBD1	few	TGTGCCAGCAGCAGACAGGGACAGGGGTCCTACGAGCAGTACTTC	CASSRQGQGSYEQYF
TRBV21-1	TRBJ1-2	-	-	TGTGCCAGCGGGCTGAGGGGGGCTAACTATGGCTACACCTTC	CASGLRGANYGYTF
TRBV19	TRBJ1-3	-	-	TGTGCCAGTAGTAGGGGGGGCCAAGGAAACACCATATATTTT	CASSRGGQGNTIYF
TRBV30	TRBJ1-5	TRBD1	-	TGTGCCTCCTCAGGGGGGTCAGGGGCCGGGCAGCCCCAGCATTTT	CASSGGSGAGQPQHF
TRBV30	TRBJ1-6	-	-	TGTGCCTGGCTATCCTATAATTCACCCCTCCACTTT	CAWLSYNSPLHF
TRBV7-9	TRBJ1-2	-	once	TGTGCCAGCAGCTTACCACCTCTTGGGAGGGCTAATGGCTACACCTTC	CASSLPPLGRANGYTF
TRBV28	TRBJ1-2	-	-	TGTGCCAGCAGCAGGGAGTACTATGGCTACACCTTC	CASSREYYGYTF
TRBV5-1	TRBJ2-5	TRBD1	-	TGCGCCAGCAGCCCTGGACAGGGTAAAGAGACCCAGTACTTC	CASSPGQGKETQYF
TRBV7-9	TRBJ2-3	TRBD2	-	TGTGCCAGCAGCTTGTTCAGCGGGGGCACAGATACGCAGTATTTT	CASSLFSGGTDTQYF
TRBV18	TRBJ2-7	-	-	TGTGCCAGCTCACCGGGACCGGATCGGGGGCAGTACTTC	CASSPGPDRGQYF
TRBV9	TRBJ1-4	-	-	TGTGCCAGCAGCGCCCGAATGGGGTATGAAAAACTGTTTTTT	CASSARMGYEKLFF
TRBV11-1	TRBJ2-1	TRBD1	-	TGTGCCAGCAGCTTAAGACAGGGTCGCAATGAGCAGTTCTTC	CASSLRQGRNEQFF
TRBV7-9	TRBJ2-5	-	-	TGTGCCAGCAGCGAGGACAGAAGGGGGACCCAGTACTTC	CASSEDRRGTQYF
TRBV5-6	TRBJ2-1	TRBD2	many	TGTGCCAGCAGCGCCCCGACTAGCGGGAGGAGGGATGAGCAGTTCTTC	CASSAPTSGRRDEQFF
TRBV13	TRBJ1-5	-	few	TGTGCCAGCAGCTTAGTTAGGGGTCAGCCCCAGCATTTT	CASSLVRGQPQHF
TRBV5-1	TRBJ2-7	-	-	TGCGCCAGCAGCTTACAGGCTCTAACCTACGAGCAGTACTTC	CASSLQALTYEQYF
TRBV4-3	TRBJ2-3	TRBD2	once	TGCGCCAGCAGCCAAGATTTGCGGACTAGTGCCGCAGATACGCAGTATTTT	CASSQDLRTSAADTQYF
TRBV7-9	TRBJ2-5	TRBD1	-	TGTGCCAGCAGCATATCCACGTCGGGACAGGGGGTAGGGGAGACCCAGTACTTC	CASSISTSGQGVGETQYF
TRBV7-9	TRBJ2-3	-	-	TGTGCCAGCAGCTTAGGCACCACAGATACGCAGTATTTT	CASSLGTTDTQYF
TRBV19	TRBJ2-1	-	-	TGTGCCACCCGGCTAACGTCCTACAATGAGCAGTTCTTC	CATRLTSYNEQFF
TRBV18	TRBJ2-6	-	once	TGTGCCAGCTCACCGCAGGGTTCTAGTCTAGGGGCCAACGTCCTGACTTTC	CASSPQGSSLGANVLTF
TRBV19	TRBJ1-4	TRBD1	once	TGTGCCAGTAGGCAGGGGGGTCAGTATGAAAAACTGTTTTTT	CASRQGGQYEKLFF
TRBV18	TRBJ2-7	-	-	TGTGCCAGCTCACCATCCATCGGGTACGAGCAGTACTTC	CASSPSIGYEQYF
TRBV5-1	TRBJ1-4	-	once	TGCGCCAGCAGCTCTGGACAGAATGAAAAACTGTTTTTT	CASSSGQNEKLFF
TRBV10-2	TRBJ1-5	-	-	TGCGCCAGCTCCCCCGCTTTGGGCAATCAGCCCCAGCATTTT	CASSPALGNQPQHF
TRBV11-2	TRBJ2-5	-	-	TGTGCCAGCAGCCGGGACAACACTAGACAAGAGACCCAGTACTTC	CASSRDNTRQETQYF